The entry below gives a single T cell receptor (beta chain) sequence along with its context. Germline CDR1 and CDR2: SGHTS and YDEGEE. V shed 0 bases and J 7 bases; nucleotides not matched to a gene: 8. This CDR3 is 15 amino acids long. Under the authors' procedure: Estimation of nucleated cell counts relied on the amplification of reference gene primers. Data came from immunoSEQ multiplex PCR; TCRdb stores just in-frame clones and leaves some out. The V and J calls and clone size are taken from that table; D and trimming were inferred from the DNA. Of 200,000 or so clones listed, more than 75% were seen once; the top ten hold more than 5.5%. The entry originates in a study of blood T cell repertoires in COVID-19. At the level of the study: Samples taken during acute and convalescent COVID-19 were collected in the United States, Italy and Spain. Nucleic acid was either cDNA or gDNA, and it came from T cells, B-cell-depleted T cells, or PBMCs.

The gene calls are TRBV5-8 and TRBJ1-1; the match to TRBD1 covers 8 bases. The sample was peripheral blood. This receptor was obtained from an elderly man with acute or convalescent COVID-19. CDR3 loop: CASSLVTTGASEAFF. CDR3 DNA sequence: TGTGCCAGCAGCTTGGTGACGACAGGGGCGAGTGAAGCTTTCTTT.